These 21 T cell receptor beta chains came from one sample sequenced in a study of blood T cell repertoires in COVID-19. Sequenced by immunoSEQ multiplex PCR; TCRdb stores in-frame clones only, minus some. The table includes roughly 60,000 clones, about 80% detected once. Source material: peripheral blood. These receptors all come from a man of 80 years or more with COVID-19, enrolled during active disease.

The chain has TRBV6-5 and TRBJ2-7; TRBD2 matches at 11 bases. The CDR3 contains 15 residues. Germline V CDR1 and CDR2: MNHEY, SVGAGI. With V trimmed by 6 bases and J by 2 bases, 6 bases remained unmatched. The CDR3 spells CASRLTSGGPYEQYF. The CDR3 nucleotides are TGTGCCAGCAGGCTCACTAGCGGGGGACCCTACGAGCAGTACTTC.

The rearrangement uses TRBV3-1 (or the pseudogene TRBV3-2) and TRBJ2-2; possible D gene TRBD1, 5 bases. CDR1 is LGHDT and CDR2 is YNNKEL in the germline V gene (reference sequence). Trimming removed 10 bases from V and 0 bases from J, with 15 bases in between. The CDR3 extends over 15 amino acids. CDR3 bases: TGTGCCACCCAGCCATGGGGCCCGAACACCGGGGAGCTGTTTTTT. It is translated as CATQPWGPNTGELFF.

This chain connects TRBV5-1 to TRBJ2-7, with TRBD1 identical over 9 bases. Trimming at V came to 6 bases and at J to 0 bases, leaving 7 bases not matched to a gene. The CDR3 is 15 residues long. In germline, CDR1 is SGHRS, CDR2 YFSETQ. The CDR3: CASTQRTGVSYEQYF. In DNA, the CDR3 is TGCGCCAGCACCCAGAGGACAGGGGTCTCCTACGAGCAGTACTTC.

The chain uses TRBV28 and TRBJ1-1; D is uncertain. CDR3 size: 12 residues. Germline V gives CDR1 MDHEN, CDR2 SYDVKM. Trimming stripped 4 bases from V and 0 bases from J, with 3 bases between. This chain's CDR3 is CASSSVNTEAFF. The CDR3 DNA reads TGTGCCAGCAGTTCAGTGAACACTGAAGCTTTCTTT.

The CDR3 protein is CASSLASGGASPEQFF. The CDR3 coding sequence is TGTGCCAGCAGCTTAGCTTCGGGGGGCGCTTCCCCTGAGCAGTTCTTC. The V gene is TRBV7-9, the J gene TRBJ2-1; the D gene is possibly TRBD2 (7 bases). The ends were cut back, 0 bases at V and 9 bases at J, with 18 bases in the middle. The CDR3 contains 16 residues. Germline lookup yields CDR1 SEHNR and CDR2 FQNEAQ (reference sequence).

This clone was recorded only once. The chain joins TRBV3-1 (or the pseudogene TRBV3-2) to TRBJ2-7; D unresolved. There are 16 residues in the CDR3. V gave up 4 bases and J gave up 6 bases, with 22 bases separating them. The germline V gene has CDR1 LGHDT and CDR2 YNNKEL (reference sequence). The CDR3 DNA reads TGTGCCAGCAGCCTCGGTACCGGGTCCTCCCCCTCCGAGCAGTACTTC. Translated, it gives CASSLGTGSSPSEQYF.

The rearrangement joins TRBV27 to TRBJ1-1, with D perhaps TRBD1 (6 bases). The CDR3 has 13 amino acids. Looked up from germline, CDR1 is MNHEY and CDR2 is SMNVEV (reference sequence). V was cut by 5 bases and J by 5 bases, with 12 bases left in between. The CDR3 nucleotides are TGTGCCAGCAGTCACAAGGGGGTTACTGAAGCTTTCTTT. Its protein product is CASSHKGVTEAFF.

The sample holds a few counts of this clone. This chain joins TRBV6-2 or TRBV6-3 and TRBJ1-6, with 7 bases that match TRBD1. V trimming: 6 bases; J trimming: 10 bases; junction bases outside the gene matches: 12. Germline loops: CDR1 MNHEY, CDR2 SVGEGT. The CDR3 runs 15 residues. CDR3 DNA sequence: TGTGCCAGCAGCCTCGGGTCAGGGGGAAGGTCACCCCTCCACTTT. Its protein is CASSLGSGGRSPLHF.

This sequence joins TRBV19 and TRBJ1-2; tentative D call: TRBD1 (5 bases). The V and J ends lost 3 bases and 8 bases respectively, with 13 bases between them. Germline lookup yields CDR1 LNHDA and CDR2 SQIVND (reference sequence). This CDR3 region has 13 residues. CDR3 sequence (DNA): TGTGCCAGTAGTATCCCCGGGGGGACCGGCTACACCTTC. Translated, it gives CASSIPGGTGYTF.

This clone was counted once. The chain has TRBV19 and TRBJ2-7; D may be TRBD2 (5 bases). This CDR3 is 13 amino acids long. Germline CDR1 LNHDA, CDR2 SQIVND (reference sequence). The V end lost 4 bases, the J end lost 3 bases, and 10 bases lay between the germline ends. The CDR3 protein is CASSTGDHYEQYF. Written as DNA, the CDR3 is TGTGCCAGTAGTACCGGGGATCACTACGAGCAGTACTTC.

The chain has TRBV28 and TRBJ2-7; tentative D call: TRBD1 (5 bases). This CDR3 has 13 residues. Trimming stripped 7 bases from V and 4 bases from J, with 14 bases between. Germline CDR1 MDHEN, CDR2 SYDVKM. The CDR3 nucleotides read TGTGCCAGCAATGGGGCCCCTTTTTACGAGCAGTACTTC. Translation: CASNGAPFYEQYF.

The CDR3 bases are TGTGCCAGCAGCCCTGGGAGCGGGGGCTCCTACAATGAGCAGTTCTTC. It is translated as CASSPGSGGSYNEQFF. This chain uses TRBV11-3 with TRBJ2-1, with 8 bases aligning to TRBD2. With 5 bases clipped from V and 0 bases from J, the junction kept 6 bases outside the gene matches. Germline values: CDR1 SGHNT, CDR2 YENEEA. The CDR3 is 16 amino acids.

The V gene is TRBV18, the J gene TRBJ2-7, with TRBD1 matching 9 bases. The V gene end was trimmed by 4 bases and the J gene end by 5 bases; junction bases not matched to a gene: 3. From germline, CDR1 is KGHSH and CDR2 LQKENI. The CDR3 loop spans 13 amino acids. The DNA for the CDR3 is TGTGCCAGCTCACTGGGACAGGGAAACGAGCAGTACGTC. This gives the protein CASSLGQGNEQYV.

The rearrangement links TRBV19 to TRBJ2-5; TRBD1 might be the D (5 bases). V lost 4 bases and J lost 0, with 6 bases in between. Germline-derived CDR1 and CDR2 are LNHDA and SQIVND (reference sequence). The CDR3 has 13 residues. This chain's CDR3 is CASSTRDQETQYF. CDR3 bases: TGTGCCAGTAGTACCAGGGACCAAGAGACCCAGTACTTC.

CDR3: CASSFSHSRLFYNEQFF. CDR3 DNA: TGTGCCAGCAGCTTCTCCCACTCGCGCCTTTTCTACAATGAGCAGTTCTTC. This chain joins TRBV11-2 and TRBJ2-1, with D unclear. The ends were cut back, 3 bases at V and 3 bases at J, with 18 bases in the middle. Germline lookup yields CDR1 SGHAT and CDR2 FQNNGV. This CDR3 contains 17 residues.

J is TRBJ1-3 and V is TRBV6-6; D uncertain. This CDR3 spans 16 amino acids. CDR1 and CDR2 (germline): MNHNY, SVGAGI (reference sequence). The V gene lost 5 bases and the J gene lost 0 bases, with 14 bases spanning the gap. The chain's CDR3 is CASSRQASISGNTIYF. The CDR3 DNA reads TGTGCCAGCAGTCGACAAGCATCGATCTCTGGAAACACCATATATTTT.

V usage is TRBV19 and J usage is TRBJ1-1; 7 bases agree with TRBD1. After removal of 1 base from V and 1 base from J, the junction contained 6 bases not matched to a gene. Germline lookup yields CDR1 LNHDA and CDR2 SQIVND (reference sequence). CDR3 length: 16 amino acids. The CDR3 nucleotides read TGTGCCAGTAGTATAGGAGGGACAGCAGGGAACACTGAAGCTTTCTTT. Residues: CASSIGGTAGNTEAFF.

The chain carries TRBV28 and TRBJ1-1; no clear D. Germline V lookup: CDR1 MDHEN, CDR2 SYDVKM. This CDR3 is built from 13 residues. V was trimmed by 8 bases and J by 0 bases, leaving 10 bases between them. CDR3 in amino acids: CASWSFMNTEAFF. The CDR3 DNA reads TGTGCCAGCTGGAGCTTTATGAACACTGAAGCTTTCTTT.

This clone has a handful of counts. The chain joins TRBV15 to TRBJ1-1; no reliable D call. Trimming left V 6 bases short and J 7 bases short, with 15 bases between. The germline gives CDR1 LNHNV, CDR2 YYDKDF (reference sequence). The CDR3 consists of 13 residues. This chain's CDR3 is CATRILPSGEAFF. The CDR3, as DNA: TGTGCCACCAGGATTCTGCCTTCGGGTGAAGCTTTCTTT. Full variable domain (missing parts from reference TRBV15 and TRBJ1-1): DAMVIQNPRYQVTQFGKPVTLSCSQTLNHNVMYWYQQKSSQAPKLLFHYYDKDFNNEADTPDNFQSRRPNTSFCFLDIRSPGLGDTAMYLCATRILPSGEAFFGQGTRLTVV.

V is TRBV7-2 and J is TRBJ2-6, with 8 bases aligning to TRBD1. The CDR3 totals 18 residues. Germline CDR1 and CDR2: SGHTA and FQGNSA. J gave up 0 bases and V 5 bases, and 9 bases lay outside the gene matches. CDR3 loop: CASSPLTGEPSGANVLTF. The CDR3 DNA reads TGTGCCAGCAGCCCTCTGACAGGGGAACCCTCTGGGGCCAACGTCCTGACTTTC.

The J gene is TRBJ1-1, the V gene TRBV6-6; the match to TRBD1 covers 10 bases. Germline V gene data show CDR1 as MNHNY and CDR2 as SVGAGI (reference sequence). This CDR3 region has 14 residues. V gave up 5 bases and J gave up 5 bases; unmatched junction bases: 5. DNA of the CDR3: TGTGCCAGCAGTCGACAGGGGGCGCGGACTGAAGCTTTCTTT. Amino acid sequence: CASSRQGARTEAFF.